This TCR beta chain was retrieved from a study of T cell responses to AZD1222 COVID-19 vaccine. Points from the study as a whole: Baseline seropositives among AZD1222 recipients totaled only 5 to 7. Repertoire samples came only from after the peak T cell response.

The assay was immunoSEQ multiplex PCR, and TCRdb's table has in-frame clones only and misses some. The table includes approximately 170,000 clones, roughly 85% detected once. The study pooled second doses at about 4 or about 12 weeks. A word on this clone: Antigen specificity is unknown.

The source material was peripheral blood, sampled 28 days after the second AZD1222 dose. The TCR sequence derives from an adult who received the AZD1222 COVID-19 vaccine.

The CDR3 DNA reads TGTGGGACAGGGGGCTTTGAAGATACGCAGTATTTT. It is translated as CGTGGFEDTQYF. The J gene is TRBJ2-3, the V gene TRBV30; 11 nucleotides agree with TRBD1. Germline CDR1 is GTSNPN and CDR2 is SVGIG (reference sequence). The CDR3 runs 12 residues.